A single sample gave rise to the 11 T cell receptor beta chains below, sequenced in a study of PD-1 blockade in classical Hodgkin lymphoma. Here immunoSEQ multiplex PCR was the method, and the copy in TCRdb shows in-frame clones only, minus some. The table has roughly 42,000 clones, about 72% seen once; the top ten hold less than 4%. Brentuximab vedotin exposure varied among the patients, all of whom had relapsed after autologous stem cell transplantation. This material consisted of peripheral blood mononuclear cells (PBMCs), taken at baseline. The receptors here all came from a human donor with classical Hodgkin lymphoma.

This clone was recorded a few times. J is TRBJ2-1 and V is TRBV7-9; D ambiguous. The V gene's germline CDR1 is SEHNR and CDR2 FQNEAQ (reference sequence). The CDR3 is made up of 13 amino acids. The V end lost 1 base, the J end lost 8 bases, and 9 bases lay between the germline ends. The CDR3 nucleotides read TGTGCCAGCAGCTTAGTGGGCCAGGATGAGCAGTTCTTC. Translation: CASSLVGQDEQFF.

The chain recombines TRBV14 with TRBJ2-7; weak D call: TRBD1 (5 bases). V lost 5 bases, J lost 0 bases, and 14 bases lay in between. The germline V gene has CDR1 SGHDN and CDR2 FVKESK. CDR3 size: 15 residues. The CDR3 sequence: CASSGTRANSYEQYF. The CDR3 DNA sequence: TGTGCCAGCAGCGGTACCAGGGCCAACTCCTACGAGCAGTACTTC.

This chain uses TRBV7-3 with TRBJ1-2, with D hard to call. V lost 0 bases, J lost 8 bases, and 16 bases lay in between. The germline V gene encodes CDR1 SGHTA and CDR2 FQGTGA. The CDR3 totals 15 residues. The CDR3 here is CASSLTGAGVEGYTF. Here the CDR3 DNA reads TGTGCCAGCAGCTTAACGGGTGCAGGTGTTGAGGGCTACACCTTC. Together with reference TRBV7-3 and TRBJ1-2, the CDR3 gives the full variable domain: GAGVSQTPSNKVTEKGKYVELRCDPISGHTALYWYRQSLGQGPEFLIYFQGTGAADDSGLPNDRFFAVRPEGSVSTLKIQRTERGDSAVYLCASSLTGAGVEGYTFGSGTRLTVV.

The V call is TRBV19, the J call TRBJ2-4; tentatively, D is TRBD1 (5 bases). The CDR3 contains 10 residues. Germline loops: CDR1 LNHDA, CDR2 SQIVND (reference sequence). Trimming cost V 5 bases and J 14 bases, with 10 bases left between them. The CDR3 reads CASSGARKYF. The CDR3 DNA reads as TGTGCCAGTAGTGGGGCTCGGAAGTACTTC.

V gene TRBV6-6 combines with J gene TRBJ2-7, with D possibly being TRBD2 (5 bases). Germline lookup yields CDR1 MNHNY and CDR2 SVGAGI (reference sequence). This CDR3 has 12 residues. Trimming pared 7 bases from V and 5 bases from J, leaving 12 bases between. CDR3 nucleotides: TGTGCCAGCACCCAAAGCGGTAACGAGCAGTACTTC. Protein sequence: CASTQSGNEQYF.

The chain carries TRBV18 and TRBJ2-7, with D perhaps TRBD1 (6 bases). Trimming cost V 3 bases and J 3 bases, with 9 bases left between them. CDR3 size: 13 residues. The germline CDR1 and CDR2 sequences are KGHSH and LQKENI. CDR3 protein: CASSPDSNYEQYF. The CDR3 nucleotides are TGTGCCAGCTCACCGGACAGCAACTACGAGCAGTACTTC.

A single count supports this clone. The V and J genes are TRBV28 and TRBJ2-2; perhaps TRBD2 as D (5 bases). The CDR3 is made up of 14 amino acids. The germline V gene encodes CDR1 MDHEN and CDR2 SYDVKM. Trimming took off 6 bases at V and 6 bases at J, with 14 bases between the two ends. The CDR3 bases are TGTGCCAGCAGGCCACCTCTTAGCGCCGGGGAGCTGTTTTTT. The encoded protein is CASRPPLSAGELFF.

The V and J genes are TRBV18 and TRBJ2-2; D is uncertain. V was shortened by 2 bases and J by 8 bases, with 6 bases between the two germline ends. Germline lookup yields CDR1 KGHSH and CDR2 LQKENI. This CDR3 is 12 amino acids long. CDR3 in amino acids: CASSPGDGELFF. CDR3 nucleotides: TGTGCCAGCTCACCAGGGGATGGGGAGCTGTTTTTT.

Written as DNA, the CDR3 is TGTGCCAGCAGCTGGGGCAGTTCGTCGGGGACCCAGTACTTC. Its protein is CASSWGSSSGTQYF. This chain joins TRBV6-5 and TRBJ2-5, with a weak D call TRBD1 (5 bases). This CDR3 comprises 14 residues. Trimming removed 6 bases from V and 7 bases from J, with 18 bases in between. Looked up from germline, CDR1 is MNHEY and CDR2 is SVGAGI.

The CDR3 DNA sequence: TGTGCCAGTTACTTAGGGGGCGATGTGATCGGGGAGCTGTTTTTT. Translating gives CASYLGGDVIGELFF. The V gene is TRBV27, the J gene TRBJ2-2, with 7 nucleotides matching TRBD1. The CDR3 length is 15 residues. The germline V gene has CDR1 MNHEY and CDR2 SMNVEV (reference sequence). Trimming cost V 9 bases and J 7 bases; bases outside gene matches: 14.

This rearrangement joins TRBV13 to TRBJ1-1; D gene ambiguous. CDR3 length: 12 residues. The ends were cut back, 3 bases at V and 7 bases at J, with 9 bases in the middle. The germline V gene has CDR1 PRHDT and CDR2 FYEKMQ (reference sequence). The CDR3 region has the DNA TGTGCCAGCAGCTTGGAAGGCCGTGAAGCTTTCTTT. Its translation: CASSLEGREAFF.